Only a few counts were recorded for the clone carrying this T cell receptor (beta chain). Its specificity is unknown. Incorporated into the TCR beta cDNA libraries were unique molecular identifiers, which served to reduce PCR and sequencing biases. TCRdb processed the PCR reads anew with MiXCR; each CDR3 protein has one entry. The sample holds 700,000 to 800,000 distinct CDR3 sequences; 25% to 30% are singletons and the top ten take 0.55% to 0.65%. This record comes from a study of post-analysis software for immune sequencing data. Study-wide context: Included among the disease courses, which were recorded for the cohort, were relapsing-remitting, secondary progressive and progressive-relapsing multiple sclerosis.

Germline V gene lookup returns CDR1 SGDLS and CDR2 YYNGEE. The V and J ends lost 3 bases and 4 bases, in that order; junction bases with no gene match: 9. CDR3 size: 15 residues. Broader study findings: Normalized Chao1 diversity in multiple sclerosis patients fell significantly below that of controls. TRBV5-6, TRBV5-1 and TRBV20-1 were among several TRBV segments more frequent in patients than controls. Strong co-clustering by F measure linked samples that shared a preparation batch.

The sequenced sample consisted of blood. J is TRBJ1-2 and V is TRBV9; 7 nucleotides match TRBD1. The source is a girl aged 10 to 17 with multiple sclerosis. The CDR3 nucleotides read TGTGCCAGCAGCGCAGCAGGGGGAGGGGGCTATGGCTACACCTTC. Protein sequence: CASSAAGGGGYGYTF. Full variable domain (remainder filled in from reference TRBV9 and TRBJ1-2): DSGVTQTPKHLITATGQRVTLRCSPRSGDLSVYWYQQSLDQGLQFLIQYYNGEERAKGNILERFSAQQFPDLHSELNLSSLELGDSALYFCASSAAGGGGYGYTFGSGTRLTVV.